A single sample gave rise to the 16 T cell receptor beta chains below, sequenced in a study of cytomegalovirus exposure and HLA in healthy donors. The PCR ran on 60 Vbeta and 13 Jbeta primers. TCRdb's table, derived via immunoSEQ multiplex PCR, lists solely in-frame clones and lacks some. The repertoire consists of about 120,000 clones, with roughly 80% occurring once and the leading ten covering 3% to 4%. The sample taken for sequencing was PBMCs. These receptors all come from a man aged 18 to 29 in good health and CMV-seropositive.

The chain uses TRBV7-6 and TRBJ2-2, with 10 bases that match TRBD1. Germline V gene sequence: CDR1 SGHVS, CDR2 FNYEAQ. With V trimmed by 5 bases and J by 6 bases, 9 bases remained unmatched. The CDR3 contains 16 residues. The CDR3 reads CASSHERDRGAGELFF. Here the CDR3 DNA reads TGTGCCAGCAGCCACGAGAGGGACAGGGGTGCCGGGGAGCTGTTTTTT.

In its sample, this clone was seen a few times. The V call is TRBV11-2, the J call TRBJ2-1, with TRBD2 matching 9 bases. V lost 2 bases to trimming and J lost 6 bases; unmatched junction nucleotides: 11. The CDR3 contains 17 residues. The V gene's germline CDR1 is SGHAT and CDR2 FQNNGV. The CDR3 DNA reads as TGTGCCAGCAGCTTAAGGGGGGCTAGCGGGATTGGCAATGAGCAGTTCTTC. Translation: CASSLRGASGIGNEQFF.

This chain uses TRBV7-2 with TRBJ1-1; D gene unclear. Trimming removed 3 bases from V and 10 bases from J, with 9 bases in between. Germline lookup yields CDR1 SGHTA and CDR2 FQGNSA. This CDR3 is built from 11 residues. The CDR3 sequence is CASSLRLGAFF. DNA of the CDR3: TGTGCCAGCAGCTTGCGACTTGGAGCTTTCTTT.

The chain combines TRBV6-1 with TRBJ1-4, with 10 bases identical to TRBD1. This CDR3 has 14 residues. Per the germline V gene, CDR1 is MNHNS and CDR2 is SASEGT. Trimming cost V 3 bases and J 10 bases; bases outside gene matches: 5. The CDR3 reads CASSEGQGTGKLFF. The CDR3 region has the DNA TGTGCCAGCAGTGAGGGACAGGGGACGGGAAAACTGTTTTTT.

The CDR3 bases are TGTGCCAGTAGTATAAATCGACTAGCCGGGGAGCTGTTTTTT. Amino acid sequence: CASSINRLAGELFF. The gene calls are TRBV19 and TRBJ2-2; D might be TRBD2 (6 bases). The CDR3 sequence is 14 residues long. V shed 2 bases and J shed 6 bases, with 10 bases lying between them. Germline assignment: CDR1 LNHDA and CDR2 SQIVND (reference sequence).

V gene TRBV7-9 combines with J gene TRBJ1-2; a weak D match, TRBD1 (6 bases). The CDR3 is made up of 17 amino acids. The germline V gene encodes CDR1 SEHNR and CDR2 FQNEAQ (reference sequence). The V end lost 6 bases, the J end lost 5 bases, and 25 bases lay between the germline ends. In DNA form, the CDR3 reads TGTGCCAGCAGGAGGGACGGGGGGCGCGATGTAAAATATGGCTACACCTTC. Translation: CASRRDGGRDVKYGYTF. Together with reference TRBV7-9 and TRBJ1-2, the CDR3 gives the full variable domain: DTGVSQNPRHKITKRGQNVTFRCDPISEHNRLYWYRQTLGQGPEFLTYFQNEAQLEKSRLLSDRFSAERPKGSFSTLEIQRTEQGDSAMYLCASRRDGGRDVKYGYTFGSGTRLTVV.

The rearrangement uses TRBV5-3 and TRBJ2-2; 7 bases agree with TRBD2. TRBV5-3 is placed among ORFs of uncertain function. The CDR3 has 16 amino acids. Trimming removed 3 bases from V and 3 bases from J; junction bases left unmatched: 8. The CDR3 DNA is TGTGCCAGAAGCTCGAAGGCGGGGGAAGACACCGGGGAGCTGTTTTTT. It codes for CARSSKAGEDTGELFF.

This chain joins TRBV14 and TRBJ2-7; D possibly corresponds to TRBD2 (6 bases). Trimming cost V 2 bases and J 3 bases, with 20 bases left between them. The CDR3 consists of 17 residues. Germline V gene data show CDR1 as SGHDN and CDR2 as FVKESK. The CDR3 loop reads CASSQLQPGAPNYEQYF. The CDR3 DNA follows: TGTGCCAGCAGCCAACTCCAGCCGGGAGCACCCAACTACGAGCAGTACTTC.

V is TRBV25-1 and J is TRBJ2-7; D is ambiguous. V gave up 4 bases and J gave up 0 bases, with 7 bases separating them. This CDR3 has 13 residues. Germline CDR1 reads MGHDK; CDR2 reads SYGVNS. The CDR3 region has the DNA TGTGCCAGCAGTGGACCTAGCTCCTACGAGCAGTACTTC. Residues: CASSGPSSYEQYF.

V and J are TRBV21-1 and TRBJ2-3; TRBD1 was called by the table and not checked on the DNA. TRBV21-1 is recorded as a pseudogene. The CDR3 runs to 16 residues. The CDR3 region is CASPIHTGASTDTQYF. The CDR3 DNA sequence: TGTGCCAGCCCCATCCATACAGGGGCGAGCACAGATACGCAGTATTTT.

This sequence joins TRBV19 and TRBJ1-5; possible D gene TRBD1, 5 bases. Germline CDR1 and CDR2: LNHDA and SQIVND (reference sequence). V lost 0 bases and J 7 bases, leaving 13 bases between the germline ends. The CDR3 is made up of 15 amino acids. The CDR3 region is CASSIDPGQGQPQHF. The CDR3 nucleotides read TGTGCCAGTAGTATAGATCCCGGGCAGGGCCAGCCCCAGCATTTT. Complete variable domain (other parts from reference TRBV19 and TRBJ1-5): DGGITQSPKYLFRKEGQNVTLSCEQNLNHDAMYWYRQDPGQGLRLIYYSQIVNDFQKGDIAEGYSVSREKKESFPLTVTSAQKNPTAFYLCASSIDPGQGQPQHFGDGTRLSIL.

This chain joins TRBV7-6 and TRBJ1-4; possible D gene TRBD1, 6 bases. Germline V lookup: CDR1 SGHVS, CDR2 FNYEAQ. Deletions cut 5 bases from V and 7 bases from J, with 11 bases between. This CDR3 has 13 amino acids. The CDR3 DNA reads TGTGCCAGCAGCCGCTCCAGGGGTGAAAAACTGTTTTTT. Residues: CASSRSRGEKLFF.

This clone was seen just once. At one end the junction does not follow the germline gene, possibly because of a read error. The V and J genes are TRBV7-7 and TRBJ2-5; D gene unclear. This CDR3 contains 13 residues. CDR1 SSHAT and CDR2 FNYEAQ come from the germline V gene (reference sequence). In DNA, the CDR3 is TGTGCTAGCAGCTCAAACTCAGGAGAGACCCAGTACTTC. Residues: CASSSNSGETQYF.

The CDR3 nucleotides are TGCGCCAGCAGCTTGGGGACTAGCGGGAGCGGGGTAGATACGCAGTATTTT. This gives the protein CASSLGTSGSGVDTQYF. V usage is TRBV5-1 and J usage is TRBJ2-3, with 13 positions matching TRBD2. V shed 0 bases, J shed 5 bases, and the junction held 6 bases outside the gene matches. The V gene's germline CDR1 is SGHRS and CDR2 YFSETQ. The CDR3 extends over 17 amino acids.

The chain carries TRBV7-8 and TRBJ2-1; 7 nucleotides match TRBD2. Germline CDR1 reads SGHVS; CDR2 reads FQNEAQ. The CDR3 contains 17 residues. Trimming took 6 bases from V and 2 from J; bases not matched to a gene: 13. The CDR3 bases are TGTGCCAGCAGACAACCTCAAGCGGGGAGACCCTACAATGAGCAGTTCTTC. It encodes CASRQPQAGRPYNEQFF.

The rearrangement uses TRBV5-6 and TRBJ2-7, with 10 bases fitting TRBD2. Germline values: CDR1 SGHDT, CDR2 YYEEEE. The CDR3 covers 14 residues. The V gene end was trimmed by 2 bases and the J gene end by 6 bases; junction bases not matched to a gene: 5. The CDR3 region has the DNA TGTGCCAGCAGCTTTGAACTAGCGGGAAGCGAGCAGTACTTC. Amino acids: CASSFELAGSEQYF.